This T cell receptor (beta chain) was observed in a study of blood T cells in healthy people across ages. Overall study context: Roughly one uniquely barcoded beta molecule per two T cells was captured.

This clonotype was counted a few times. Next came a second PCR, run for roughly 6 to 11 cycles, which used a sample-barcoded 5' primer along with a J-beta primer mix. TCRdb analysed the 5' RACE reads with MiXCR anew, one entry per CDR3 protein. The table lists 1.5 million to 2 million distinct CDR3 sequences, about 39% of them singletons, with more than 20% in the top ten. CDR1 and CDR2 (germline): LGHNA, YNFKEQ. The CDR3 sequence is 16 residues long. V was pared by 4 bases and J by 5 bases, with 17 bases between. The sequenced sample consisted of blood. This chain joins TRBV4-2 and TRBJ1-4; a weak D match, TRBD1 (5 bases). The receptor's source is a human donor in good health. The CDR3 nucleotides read TGTGCCAGCAGCCCTACAGTACAGGAATCGAATGAAAAACTGTTTTTT. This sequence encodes CASSPTVQESNEKLFF.